This section outlines one T cell receptor (beta chain) sequence together with its context. Its antigen is unidentified. The assay was immunoSEQ multiplex PCR, and TCRdb's table has in-frame clones only and misses some. The sample has under 6,000 clones; roughly 94% are singletons. This CDR3 region has 15 residues. The germline V gene has CDR1 MNHNS and CDR2 SASEGT. J gave up 0 bases and V 6 bases, and 3 bases lay outside the gene matches. The data were obtained in a study of T cell clonotyping in hematopoietic cell transplantation. The study, taken as a whole, reports: Few recipient clonotypes overlapped donors; over 95% were de novo at given depth.

The specimen comprised PBMCs, sampled 180 days after allogeneic stem cell transplant. The rearrangement joins TRBV6-1 to TRBJ2-1; 9 bases match TRBD2. This receptor was obtained from a male patient aged 60-69 years who had an allogeneic stem cell transplant from a related donor, so the T cells may come from the graft donor. Some clones in this sample may be carry-over from other donors' samples. The DNA of the CDR3 is TGTGCCAGCAGCCTAGCGGGGAGCTCCTACAATGAGCAGTTCTTC. Its protein product is CASSLAGSSYNEQFF.